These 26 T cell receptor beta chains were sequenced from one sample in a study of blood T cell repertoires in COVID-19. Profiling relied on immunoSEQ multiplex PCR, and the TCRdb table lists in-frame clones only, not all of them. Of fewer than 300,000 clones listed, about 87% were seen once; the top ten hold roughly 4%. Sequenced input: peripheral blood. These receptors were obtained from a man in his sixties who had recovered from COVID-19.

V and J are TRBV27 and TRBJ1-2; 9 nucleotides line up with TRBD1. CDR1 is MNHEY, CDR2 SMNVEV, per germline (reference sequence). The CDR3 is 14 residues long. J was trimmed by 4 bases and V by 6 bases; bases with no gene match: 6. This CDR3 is CASSTTGGVYGYTF. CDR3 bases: TGTGCCAGCAGCACAACAGGGGGCGTCTATGGCTACACCTTC.

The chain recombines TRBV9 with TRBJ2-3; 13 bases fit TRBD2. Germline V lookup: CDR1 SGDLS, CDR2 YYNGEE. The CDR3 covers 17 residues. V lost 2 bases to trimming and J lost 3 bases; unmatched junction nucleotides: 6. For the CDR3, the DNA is TGTGCCAGCAGCGTCCAAGCGACTAGCGGGGGGACAGATACGCAGTATTTT. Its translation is CASSVQATSGGTDTQYF.

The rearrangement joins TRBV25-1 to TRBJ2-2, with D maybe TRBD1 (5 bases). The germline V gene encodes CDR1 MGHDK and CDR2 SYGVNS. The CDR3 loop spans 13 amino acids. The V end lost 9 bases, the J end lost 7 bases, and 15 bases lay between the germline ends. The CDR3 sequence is CASCRVVGGELFF. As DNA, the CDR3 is TGTGCCAGTTGCAGGGTTGTGGGCGGGGAGCTGTTTTTT.

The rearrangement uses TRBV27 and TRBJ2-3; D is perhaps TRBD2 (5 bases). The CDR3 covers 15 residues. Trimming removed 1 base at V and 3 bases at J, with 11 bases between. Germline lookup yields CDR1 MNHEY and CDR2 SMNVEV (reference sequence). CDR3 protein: CASSLLGSGTDTQYF. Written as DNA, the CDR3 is TGTGCCAGCAGTTTATTGGGGTCGGGAACAGATACGCAGTATTTT.

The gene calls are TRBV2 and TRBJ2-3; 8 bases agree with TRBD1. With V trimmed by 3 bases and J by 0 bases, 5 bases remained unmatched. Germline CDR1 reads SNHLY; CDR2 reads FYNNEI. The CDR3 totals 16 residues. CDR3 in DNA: TGTGCCAGCAGTGATGAGACAGGGGTGAGCACAGATACGCAGTATTTT. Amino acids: CASSDETGVSTDTQYF. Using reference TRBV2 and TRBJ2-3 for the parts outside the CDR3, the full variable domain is EPEVTQTPSHQVTQMGQEVILRCVPISNHLYFYWYRQILGQKVEFLVSFYNNEISEKSEIFDDQFSVERPDGSNFTLKIRSTKLEDSAMYFCASSDETGVSTDTQYFGPGTRLTVL.

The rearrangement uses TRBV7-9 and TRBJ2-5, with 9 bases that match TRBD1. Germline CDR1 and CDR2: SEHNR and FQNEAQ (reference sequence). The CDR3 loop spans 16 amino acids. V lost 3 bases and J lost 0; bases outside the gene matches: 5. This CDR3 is CASSLGQGLDQETQYF. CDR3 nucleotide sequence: TGTGCCAGCAGCTTGGGACAGGGTTTAGACCAAGAGACCCAGTACTTC.

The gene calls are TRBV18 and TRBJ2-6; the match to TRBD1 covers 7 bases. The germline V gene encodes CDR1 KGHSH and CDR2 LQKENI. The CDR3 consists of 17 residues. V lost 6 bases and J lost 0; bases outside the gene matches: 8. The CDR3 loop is CASSWDRSVSGANVLTF. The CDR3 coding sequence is TGTGCCAGCTCCTGGGACAGATCAGTCTCTGGGGCCAACGTCCTGACTTTC.

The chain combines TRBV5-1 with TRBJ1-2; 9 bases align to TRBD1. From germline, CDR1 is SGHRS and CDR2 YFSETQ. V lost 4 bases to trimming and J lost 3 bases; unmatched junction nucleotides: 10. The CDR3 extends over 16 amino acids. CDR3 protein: CASSTTGGVGDYGYTF. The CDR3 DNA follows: TGCGCCAGCAGCACTACAGGGGGCGTCGGGGACTATGGCTACACCTTC.

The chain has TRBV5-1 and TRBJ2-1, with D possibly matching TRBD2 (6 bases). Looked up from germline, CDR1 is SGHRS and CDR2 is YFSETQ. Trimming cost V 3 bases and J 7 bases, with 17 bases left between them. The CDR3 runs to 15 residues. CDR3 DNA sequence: TGCGCCAGCAGCTCGGGACTCCGAGGCGGTAATGAGCAGTTCTTC. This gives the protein CASSSGLRGGNEQFF.

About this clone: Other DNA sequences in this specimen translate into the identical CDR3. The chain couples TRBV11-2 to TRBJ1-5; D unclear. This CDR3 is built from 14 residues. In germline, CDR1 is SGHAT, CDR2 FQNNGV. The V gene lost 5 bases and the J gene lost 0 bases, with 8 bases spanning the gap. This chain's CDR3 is CASSPGSSNQPQHF. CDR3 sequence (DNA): TGTGCCAGCAGCCCTGGGAGTAGCAATCAGCCCCAGCATTTT.

DNA of the CDR3: TGCGCCAGCAGGACCGGGACAGGGAACTACGAGCAGTACTTC. Translating gives CASRTGTGNYEQYF. V and J are TRBV10-2 and TRBJ2-7; TRBD1 matches at 9 bases. Germline CDR1 and CDR2: WSHSY and SAAADI. Unmatched junction bases numbered 6, after V lost 6 bases and J lost 3 bases. CDR3 size: 14 residues.

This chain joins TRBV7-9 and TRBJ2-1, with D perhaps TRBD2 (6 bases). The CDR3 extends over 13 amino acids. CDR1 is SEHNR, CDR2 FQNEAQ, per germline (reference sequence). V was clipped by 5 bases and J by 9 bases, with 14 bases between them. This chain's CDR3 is CASSLTSHIEQFF. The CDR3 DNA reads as TGTGCCAGCAGCCTCACTAGCCACATTGAGCAGTTCTTC.

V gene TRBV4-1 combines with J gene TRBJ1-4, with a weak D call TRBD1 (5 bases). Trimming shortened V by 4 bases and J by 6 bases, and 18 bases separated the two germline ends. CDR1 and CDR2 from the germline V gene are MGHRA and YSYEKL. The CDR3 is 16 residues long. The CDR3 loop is CASSPPPGLGYEKLFF. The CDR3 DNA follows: TGCGCCAGCAGCCCCCCCCCGGGACTCGGATATGAAAAACTGTTTTTT.

CDR3 DNA: TGCGCCAGCAGCTCTGGGACAGGAGTTATATCCTACGAGCAGTACTTC. Residues: CASSSGTGVISYEQYF. The chain employs TRBV5-1 and TRBJ2-7, with 8 bases that match TRBD1. The CDR3 has 16 amino acids. J was trimmed by 1 base and V by 3 bases; bases with no gene match: 9. Germline values: CDR1 SGHRS, CDR2 YFSETQ.

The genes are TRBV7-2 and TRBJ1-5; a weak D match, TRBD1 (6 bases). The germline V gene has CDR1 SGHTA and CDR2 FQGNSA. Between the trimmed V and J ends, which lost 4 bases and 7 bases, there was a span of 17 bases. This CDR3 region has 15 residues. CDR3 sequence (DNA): TGTGCCAGCAGCTGGGGCGGGGGCGCCGAGCAGCCCCAGCATTTT. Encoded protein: CASSWGGGAEQPQHF.

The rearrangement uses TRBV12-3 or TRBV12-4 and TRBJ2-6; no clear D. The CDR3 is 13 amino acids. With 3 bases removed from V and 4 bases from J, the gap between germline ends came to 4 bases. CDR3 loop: CASSFSGANVLTF. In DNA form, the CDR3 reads TGTGCCAGCAGTTTTTCAGGGGCCAACGTCCTGACTTTC.

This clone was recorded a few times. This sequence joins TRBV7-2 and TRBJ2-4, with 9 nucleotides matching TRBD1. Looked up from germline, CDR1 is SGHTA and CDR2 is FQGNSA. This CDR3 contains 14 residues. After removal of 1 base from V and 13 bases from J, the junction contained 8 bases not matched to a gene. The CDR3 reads CASSLDNRGRAQYF. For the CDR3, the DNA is TGTGCCAGCAGCTTAGATAACAGGGGGCGGGCCCAGTACTTC.

The CDR3 sequence is CASSTRTGNEQYF. CDR3 sequence (DNA): TGTGCCAGCAGTACCAGGACAGGGAACGAGCAGTACTTC. The chain links TRBV12-3 or TRBV12-4 to TRBJ2-7; 8 bases map to TRBD1. The J segment lost 5 bases and the V segment lost 5 bases, leaving 5 bases of the junction unmatched. This CDR3 has 13 amino acids.

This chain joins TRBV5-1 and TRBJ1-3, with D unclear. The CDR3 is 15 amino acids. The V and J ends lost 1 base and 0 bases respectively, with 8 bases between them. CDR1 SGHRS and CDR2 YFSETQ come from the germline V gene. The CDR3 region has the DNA TGCGCCAGCAGCTTGAGAGGCAGCTCTGGAAACACCATATATTTT. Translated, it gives CASSLRGSSGNTIYF.

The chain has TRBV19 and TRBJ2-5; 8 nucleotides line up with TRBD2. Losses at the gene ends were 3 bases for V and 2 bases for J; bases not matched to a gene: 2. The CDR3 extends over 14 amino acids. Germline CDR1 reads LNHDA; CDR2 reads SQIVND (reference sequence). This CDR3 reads CASSMLAGQETQYF. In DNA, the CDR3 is TGTGCCAGTAGTATGTTAGCGGGGCAAGAGACCCAGTACTTC.

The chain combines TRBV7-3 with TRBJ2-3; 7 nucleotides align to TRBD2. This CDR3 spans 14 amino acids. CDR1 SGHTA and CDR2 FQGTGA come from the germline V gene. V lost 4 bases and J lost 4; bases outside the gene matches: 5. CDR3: CASSSGGTSDTQYF. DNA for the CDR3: TGTGCCAGCAGCTCCGGGGGGACCTCAGATACGCAGTATTTT.

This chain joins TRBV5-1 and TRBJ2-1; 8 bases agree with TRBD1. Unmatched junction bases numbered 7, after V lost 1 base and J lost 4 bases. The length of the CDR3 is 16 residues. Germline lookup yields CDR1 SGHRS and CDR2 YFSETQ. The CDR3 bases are TGCGCCAGCAGCTTGAGGGGACAGGAGTCTTACAATGAGCAGTTCTTC. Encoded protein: CASSLRGQESYNEQFF.

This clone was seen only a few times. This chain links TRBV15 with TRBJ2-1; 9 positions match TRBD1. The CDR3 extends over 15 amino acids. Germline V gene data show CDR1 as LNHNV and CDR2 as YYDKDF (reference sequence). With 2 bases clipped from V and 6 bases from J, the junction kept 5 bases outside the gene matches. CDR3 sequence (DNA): TGTGCCACCAGCAGAACCGGGACAGGGCGCAATGAGCAGTTCTTC. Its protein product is CATSRTGTGRNEQFF. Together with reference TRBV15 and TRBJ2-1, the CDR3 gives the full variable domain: DAMVIQNPRYQVTQFGKPVTLSCSQTLNHNVMYWYQQKSSQAPKLLFHYYDKDFNNEADTPDNFQSRRPNTSFCFLDIRSPGLGDTAMYLCATSRTGTGRNEQFFGPGTRLTVL.

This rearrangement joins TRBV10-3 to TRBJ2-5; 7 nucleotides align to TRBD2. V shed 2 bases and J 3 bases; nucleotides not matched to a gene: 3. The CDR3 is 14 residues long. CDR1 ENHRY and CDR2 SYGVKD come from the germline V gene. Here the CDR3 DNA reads TGTGCCATCAGTGAGGGGACTAAAAAAGAGACCCAGTACTTC. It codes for CAISEGTKKETQYF.

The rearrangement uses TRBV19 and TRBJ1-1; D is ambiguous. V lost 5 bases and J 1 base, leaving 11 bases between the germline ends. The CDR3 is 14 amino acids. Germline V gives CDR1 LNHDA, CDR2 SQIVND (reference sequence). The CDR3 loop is CASSVRGQNTEAFF. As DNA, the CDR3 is TGTGCCAGTAGTGTCCGCGGTCAGAACACTGAAGCTTTCTTT.

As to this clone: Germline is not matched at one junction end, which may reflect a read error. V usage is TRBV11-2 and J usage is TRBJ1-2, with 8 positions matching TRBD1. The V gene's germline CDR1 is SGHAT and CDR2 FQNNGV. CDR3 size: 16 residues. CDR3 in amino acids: CTSSQVENRGVTGYTF. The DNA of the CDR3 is TGTACCAGCAGCCAGGTCGAGAACAGGGGGGTAACCGGCTACACCTTC.